These 16 T cell receptor beta chains originate from one sample sequenced in a study of blood T cell repertoires in COVID-19. TCRdb's copy holds only in-frame clones and misses some; the assay was immunoSEQ multiplex PCR. The table has hundreds of thousands of clones, around 91% seen once; the top ten hold roughly 3.5%. Sequenced sample: peripheral blood. These receptors all come from a woman younger than 35 who had recovered from COVID-19.

V gene TRBV6-2 or TRBV6-3 combines with J gene TRBJ1-2; 7 nucleotides align to TRBD1. The V and J ends lost 5 bases and 2 bases, in that order; junction bases with no gene match: 11. Per the germline V gene, CDR1 is MNHEY and CDR2 is SVGEGT. This CDR3 comprises 16 residues. The CDR3 loop is CASSRTNRGGNYGYTF. In DNA, the CDR3 is TGTGCCAGCAGTCGTACCAACAGGGGCGGAAACTATGGCTACACCTTC.

The chain joins TRBV19 to TRBJ1-5, with D unresolved. The V gene's germline CDR1 is LNHDA and CDR2 SQIVND (reference sequence). V was shortened by 3 bases and J by 0 bases, with 6 bases between the two germline ends. This CDR3 is built from 14 residues. CDR3 region: CASSILGSNQPQHF. CDR3 bases: TGTGCCAGTAGTATTCTAGGTAGCAATCAGCCCCAGCATTTT.

The V gene is TRBV7-8, the J gene TRBJ2-4; tentative D call: TRBD1 (6 bases). The CDR3 length is 16 residues. Trimming left V 4 bases short and J 4 bases short, with 17 bases between. The V gene's germline CDR1 is SGHVS and CDR2 FQNEAQ. The DNA of the CDR3 is TGTGCCAGCAGCTCCAACACTGACAGGAGGAAAAACATTCAGTACTTC. This codes for CASSSNTDRRKNIQYF. Full variable domain (rest looked up from reference TRBV7-8 and TRBJ2-4): GAGVSQSPRYKVAKRGQDVALRCDPISGHVSLFWYQQALGQGPEFLTYFQNEAQLDKSGLPSDRFFAERPEGSVSTLKIQRTQQEDSAVYLCASSSNTDRRKNIQYFGAGTRLSVL.

This chain uses TRBV28 with TRBJ1-4; D is unresolved. CDR1 MDHEN and CDR2 SYDVKM come from the germline V gene. The CDR3 length is 12 residues. V was clipped by 7 bases and J by 7 bases, with 10 bases between them. The CDR3 protein is CASTPFGEKLFF. The CDR3 DNA reads TGTGCCAGCACCCCCTTCGGTGAAAAACTGTTTTTT.

This clone was counted a single time. The V gene is TRBV19, the J gene TRBJ2-1; D is perhaps TRBD2 (7 bases). The CDR3 contains 14 residues. Deletions cut 5 bases from V and 4 bases from J, with 12 bases between. The germline V gene encodes CDR1 LNHDA and CDR2 SQIVND (reference sequence). This chain's CDR3 is CASSWGGTYNEQFF. DNA for the CDR3: TGTGCCAGTAGTTGGGGGGGGACATACAATGAGCAGTTCTTC.

The chain has TRBV3-1 (or the pseudogene TRBV3-2) and TRBJ2-5; 10 positions agree with TRBD2. There are 19 residues in the CDR3. CDR1 and CDR2 (germline): LGHDT, YNNKEL (reference sequence). With V trimmed by 1 base and J by 3 bases, 14 bases remained unmatched. The CDR3 region is CASSQGPGLAITKEETQYF. As DNA, the CDR3 is TGTGCCAGCAGCCAAGGGCCGGGACTAGCGATCACCAAGGAAGAGACCCAGTACTTC.

J is TRBJ1-3 and V is TRBV19, with 7 nucleotides matching TRBD1. The J segment lost 2 bases and the V segment lost 5 bases, leaving 9 bases of the junction unmatched. This CDR3 contains 16 residues. Looked up from germline, CDR1 is LNHDA and CDR2 is SQIVND (reference sequence). In DNA, the CDR3 is TGTGCCAGTAGTTCCGACAGGGATTTCACTGGAAACACCATATATTTT. Amino acids: CASSSDRDFTGNTIYF.

The rearrangement uses TRBV6-2 or TRBV6-3 and TRBJ1-1; D remains unclear. V lost 2 bases and J 3 bases, leaving 19 bases between the germline ends. Looked up from germline, CDR1 is MNHEY and CDR2 is SVGEGT. The CDR3 totals 17 residues. The CDR3 coding sequence is TGTGCCAGCAGTTACCCTAGGACTGAGCCGCAGGACACTGAAGCTTTCTTT. Its protein is CASSYPRTEPQDTEAFF.

V usage is TRBV5-4 and J usage is TRBJ2-3; D gene uncertain. The CDR3 consists of 14 residues. Trimming left V 0 bases short and J 5 bases short, with 10 bases between. Germline V lookup: CDR1 SGHNT, CDR2 YYREEE (reference sequence). As DNA, the CDR3 is TGTGCCAGCAGCTTGGCTCCGTCCGGAGATACGCAGTATTTT. Its protein is CASSLAPSGDTQYF.

The rearrangement joins TRBV4-2 to TRBJ2-1, with 9 bases matching TRBD2. Germline CDR1 LGHNA, CDR2 YNFKEQ. This CDR3 contains 15 residues. Unmatched junction bases numbered 12, after V lost 6 bases and J lost 9 bases. CDR3 nucleotide sequence: TGTGCCAGCAGAACCTTAGCGGGAGACAATGGTGAGCAGTTCTTC. Translation gives CASRTLAGDNGEQFF.

The chain has TRBV18 and TRBJ2-3, with a tentative D call TRBD1 (6 bases). V was pared by 1 base and J by 1 base, with 9 bases between. Germline assignment: CDR1 KGHSH and CDR2 LQKENI. The CDR3 loop spans 15 amino acids. The CDR3 coding sequence is TGTGCCAGCTCACCACGACAGGCTCGCACAGATACGCAGTATTTT. Translating gives CASSPRQARTDTQYF.

The CDR3 sequence: CASRTGNTNEKLFF. The CDR3 DNA sequence: TGTGCCAGCAGGACAGGGAACACTAATGAAAAACTGTTTTTT. This chain joins TRBV27 and TRBJ1-4; 7 bases are a match to TRBD1. Trimming took 6 bases from V and 2 from J; bases not matched to a gene: 3. Germline V gene data show CDR1 as MNHEY and CDR2 as SMNVEV (reference sequence). CDR3 size: 14 residues.

The V call is TRBV6-5, the J call TRBJ1-1, with D maybe TRBD1 (5 bases). Germline V gene lookup returns CDR1 MNHEY and CDR2 SVGAGI. The germline V and J ends were trimmed by 9 bases and 2 bases, with 10 bases remaining between them. CDR3 length equals 12 residues. CDR3 residues: CARGGVNTEAFF. The DNA of the CDR3 is TGTGCCAGGGGGGGTGTCAACACTGAAGCTTTCTTT.

The J gene is TRBJ2-1, the V gene TRBV13; 10 bases agree with TRBD1. Trimming took 7 bases from V and 3 from J; bases not matched to a gene: 12. The length of the CDR3 is 17 residues. CDR1 and CDR2 (germline): PRHDT, FYEKMQ (reference sequence). The CDR3 nucleotides read TGTGCCAGCATTCTAAGGGGGACAGGGGAAAACTACAATGAGCAGTTCTTC. Residues: CASILRGTGENYNEQFF.

This clone is categorized as medium-sized (0.01 to 0.1%). This chain connects TRBV19 to TRBJ2-7; tentative D call: TRBD1 (7 bases). Germline V gives CDR1 LNHDA, CDR2 SQIVND (reference sequence). The length of the CDR3 is 17 residues. Between the trimmed V and J ends, which lost 7 bases and 5 bases, there was a span of 27 bases. In nucleotides, the CDR3 is TGTGCCAGTACCCGAGGCCCCAAGACAGGGAGGCGCAACGAGCAGTACGTC. Its translation is CASTRGPKTGRRNEQYV.

The chain combines TRBV18 with TRBJ1-4; no clear D. Germline-derived CDR1 and CDR2 are KGHSH and LQKENI. V lost 6 bases and J 2 bases, leaving 16 bases between the germline ends. This CDR3 region has 16 residues. The CDR3: CASSPYQARTNEKLFF. The CDR3 DNA reads as TGTGCCAGCTCCCCTTACCAGGCACGGACTAATGAAAAACTGTTTTTT. Drawing the rest from reference TRBV18 and TRBJ1-4, the complete variable domain is NAGVMQNPRHLVRRRGQEARLRCSPMKGHSHVYWYRQLPEEGLKFMVYLQKENIIDESGMPKERFSAEFPKEGPSILRIQQVVRGDSAAYFCASSPYQARTNEKLFFGSGTQLSVL.